Below, one T cell receptor beta chain is given with its context. Its target is not known. Germline V gives CDR1 SQVTM, CDR2 ANQGSEA. This CDR3 has 15 amino acids. Trimming cost V 4 bases and J 6 bases, with 19 bases left between them. The sample originates from a study of identical twins. General study results and limits: Less excess twin sharing appeared in beta out-of-frame sequences. Instead of following the same donors, the conclusions were based on cross-sectional statistical analysis.

Carrying unique molecular identifiers, the cDNA also gained a universal primer site through template switching. A single record per CDR3 protein comes from TCRdb applying MiXCR to the 5' RACE reads. This table holds under 300,000 distinct CDR3 sequences, around 6.5% found once. The data also belong to a second study, concerning T cells expressing NK-cell markers. This second study says: Dominance of the CD3+CD56-NKG2C+ fraction by these clonotypes also held in a handful of donors.

Material for sequencing was CD8+ T cells sorted from blood. The receptor was isolated from a woman aged 18-30 years in good health. The J gene is TRBJ2-1, the V gene TRBV29-1; perhaps D is TRBD1 or TRBD2 (6 bases each). CDR3 coding DNA: TGCAGCGTTGCACCATCTTTTGGGGGGCTCAATGAGCAGTTCTTC. Translated: CSVAPSFGGLNEQFF.